The rows below give T cell receptor beta chains drawn from one sample of a study of T cell clonotyping in hematopoietic cell transplantation. Only in-frame clones appear in the TCRdb table, and some are missing; sequencing was by immunoSEQ multiplex PCR. The data hold around 80,000 clones, with 95% to 97% observed a single time. This material consisted of peripheral blood mononuclear cells, taken before stem cell transplant. Receptors were obtained from a woman in her forties or fifties with acute myeloid leukemia. Some clones in this sample may be carry-over from other donors' samples. The CDR3 runs from the conserved cysteine through the conserved F or W. The D gene is left open where the match is weak. The size field is filled for only some rows; it gives once, few, many or a size class.

V	D	size	J	CDR3	DNA
TRBV29-1	.	.	TRBJ1-1	CSVVRQDNKGTEAFF	TGCAGCGTTGTTAGACAGGATAATAAGGGCACTGAAGCTTTCTTT
TRBV28	.	once	TRBJ1-4	CASRVDEKLFF	TGTGCCAGCAGGGTCGATGAAAAACTGTTTTTT
TRBV7-2	.	.	TRBJ2-3	CASSLFQGADTQYF	TGTGCCAGCAGCTTGTTTCAGGGAGCAGATACGCAGTATTTT
TRBV9	.	.	TRBJ1-5	CASSVGTTLGEPQHF	TGTGCCAGCAGCGTTGGGACTACCCTGGGAGAGCCCCAGCATTTT
TRBV5-4	.	.	TRBJ1-2	CASSLGGSYGYTF	TGTGCCAGCAGCTTGGGGGGTTCCTATGGCTACACCTTC
TRBV6-4	TRBD1	once	TRBJ1-1	CASRHTGTGGTEAFF	TGTGCCAGCAGACATACCGGGACAGGGGGCACTGAAGCTTTCTTT
TRBV7-9	.	.	TRBJ2-6	CASSLPTGANVLTF	TGTGCCAGCAGCTTACCCACTGGGGCCAACGTCCTGACTTTC
TRBV10-1	TRBD1	.	TRBJ2-7	CASSEGTGEQYF	TGCGCCAGCAGTGAAGGGACAGGGGAGCAGTACTTC
TRBV27	.	.	TRBJ2-7	CASSSTYEQYF	TGTGCCAGCAGTTCCACCTACGAGCAGTACTTC
TRBV7-2	.	.	TRBJ1-2	CASSLSAARNYGYTF	TGTGCCAGCAGCTTATCCGCGGCAAGAAACTATGGCTACACCTTC
TRBV7-2	.	.	TRBJ2-7	CASSSPDWSSYEQYF	TGTGCCAGCAGCTCCCCGGACTGGTCCTCCTACGAGCAGTACTTC
TRBV30	TRBD2	.	TRBJ2-2	CAWTRGLASTGELFF	TGTGCCTGGACCCGGGGACTAGCGTCAACCGGGGAGCTGTTTTTT
TRBV5-1	.	.	TRBJ2-7	CASSVGSTASYEQYF	TGCGCCAGCAGTGTAGGCTCGACTGCCTCCTACGAGCAGTACTTC
TRBV11-2	TRBD1	.	TRBJ2-5	CASSFAGTGQETQYF	TGTGCCAGCAGCTTTGCCGGGACAGGGCAAGAGACCCAGTACTTC
TRBV30	TRBD1	.	TRBJ1-2	CAWGQGMVGYTF	TGTGCCTGGGGACAGGGGATGGTTGGCTACACCTTC
TRBV6-5	TRBD1	.	TRBJ2-3	CASTLTGNGADTQYF	TGTGCCAGCACCTTGACAGGGAATGGTGCAGATACGCAGTATTTT
TRBV2	TRBD1	once	TRBJ2-7	CAGIRDRAYEQYF	TGTGCCGGGATCCGGGACAGGGCCTACGAGCAGTACTTC
TRBV6-5	.	.	TRBJ1-2	CASSPIWQGYGYTF	TGTGCCAGCAGCCCCATATGGCAGGGTTACGGCTACACCTTC